This T cell receptor (beta chain) was captured in a study of blood T cell repertoires in COVID-19. This table comes from immunoSEQ multiplex PCR, and its TCRdb copy is limited to in-frame clones, with some not included. The sample has around 130,000 clones, about 90% seen once; the top ten hold 10%. The germline gives CDR1 LNHDA, CDR2 SQIVND (reference sequence). This CDR3 contains 14 residues. V lost 8 bases, J lost 10 bases, and 11 bases stayed unmatched. This sequence was found in a man aged 55-75 years with active or convalescent COVID-19. The material sequenced was peripheral blood. V and J are TRBV19 and TRBJ1-6; TRBD1 agrees at 7 bases. CDR3 amino acids: CASRKTGQESPLHF. The CDR3 bases are TGTGCCAGTCGAAAGACAGGGCAGGAGTCACCCCTCCACTTT. Drawing the rest from reference TRBV19 and TRBJ1-6, the complete variable domain is DGGITQSPKYLFRKEGQNVTLSCEQNLNHDAMYWYRQDPGQGLRLIYYSQIVNDFQKGDIAEGYSVSREKKESFPLTVTSAQKNPTAFYLCASRKTGQESPLHFGNGTRLTVT.